This TCR beta chain was identified during a study of T cells expressing NK-cell markers. Study information: Sorted CD3+CD56+NKG2C+, CD3+CD56+NKG2C- and CD3+CD56-NKG2C+ T-cell subsets were beta-chain profiled.

TCRdb reworked the 5' RACE reads into one entry per CDR3 protein, no DNA. The sample totals almost 450,000 distinct CDR3 sequences. Germline lookup yields CDR1 SGHRS and CDR2 YFSETQ. This CDR3 has 14 residues. The study, taken as a whole, reports: Top CD8+ clonotypes included the dominant CD3+CD56+NKG2C+ clonotypes in roughly 6 donors. The study found these clonotypes also leading the CD3+CD56-NKG2C+ fraction in a few donors. HCMV specificity was not established for the expanded NKG2C+ T cell clones.

Turning to this clonotype: Its cognate antigen is unknown.

The source of this sequence is a woman aged 18-70 years in good health. The chain joins TRBV5-1 to TRBJ1-5; TCRdb designates TRBD1, a call that cannot be tested without DNA. Sequenced: blood T cells: a sorted CD56 or NKG2C T cell subset, CD4+ or CD8+ T cells, or bulk PBMC T cells (not recorded which). This chain's CDR3 is CASSLGGGNQPQHF.